This T cell receptor beta chain was captured by sequencing in a study of OX40 agonist ivuxolimab in advanced cancers. Libraries were prepared by immunoSEQ multiplex PCR; TCRdb keeps only in-frame clonotypes and omits some of them. The sample holds approximately 14,000 clones, 77% seen once. As for this clone: Its target is unknown.

Germline V CDR1 and CDR2: SGHTA, FQGNSA. Between the trimmed V and J ends, which lost 6 bases and 1 base, there was a span of 10 bases. This CDR3 has 13 amino acids. Broader study findings: On average, CD8+ T cells had more expanded clones than CD4+.

This material consisted of CD4+ or CD8+ T cells sorted from blood, taken in a trial of the OX40 agonist ivuxolimab. The genes are TRBV7-2 and TRBJ2-7; D call uncertain. The clonotype originates from an adult with an advanced solid tumor such as melanoma, head and neck, liver or kidney cancer. As DNA, the CDR3 is TGTGCCAGCAGACCCGGACCATCCTACGAGCAGTACTTC. It specifies CASRPGPSYEQYF.